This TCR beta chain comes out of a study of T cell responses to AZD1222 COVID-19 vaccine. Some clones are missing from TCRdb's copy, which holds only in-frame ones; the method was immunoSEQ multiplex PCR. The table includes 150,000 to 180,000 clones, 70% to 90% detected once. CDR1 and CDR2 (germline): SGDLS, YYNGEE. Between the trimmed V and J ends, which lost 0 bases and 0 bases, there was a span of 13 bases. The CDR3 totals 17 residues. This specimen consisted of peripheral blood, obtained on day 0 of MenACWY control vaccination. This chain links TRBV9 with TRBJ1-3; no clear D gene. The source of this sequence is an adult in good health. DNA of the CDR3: TGTGCCAGCAGCGTAGTAGAGATCCAGGACTCTGGAAACACCATATATTTT. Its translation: CASSVVEIQDSGNTIYF.